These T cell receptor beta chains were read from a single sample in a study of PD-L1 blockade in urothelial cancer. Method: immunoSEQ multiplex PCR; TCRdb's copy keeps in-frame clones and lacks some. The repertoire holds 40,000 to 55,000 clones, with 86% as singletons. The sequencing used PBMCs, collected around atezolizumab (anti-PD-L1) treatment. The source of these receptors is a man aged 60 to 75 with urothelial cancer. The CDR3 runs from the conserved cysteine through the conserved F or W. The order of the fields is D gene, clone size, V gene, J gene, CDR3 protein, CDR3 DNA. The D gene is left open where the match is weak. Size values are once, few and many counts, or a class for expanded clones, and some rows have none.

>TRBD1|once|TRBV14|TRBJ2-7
CASSQQGALYEQYF
TGTGCCAGCAGCCAACAGGGGGCCCTCTACGAGCAGTACTTC
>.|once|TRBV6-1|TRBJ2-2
CASRDDRWTGELFF
TGTGCCAGCAGGGACGACAGGTGGACCGGGGAGCTGTTTTTT
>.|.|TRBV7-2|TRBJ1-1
CASRDRGRLNTEAFF
TGTGCCAGCAGGGACAGAGGTCGCTTGAACACTGAAGCTTTCTTT
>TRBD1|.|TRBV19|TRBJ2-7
CASSTGQPGSYEQYF
TGTGCCAGTAGTACGGGACAGCCTGGTTCCTACGAGCAGTACTTC
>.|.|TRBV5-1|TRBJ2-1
CASSLGGQYREEQFF
TGCGCCAGCAGCTTGGGGGGCCAATACCGAGAGGAGCAGTTCTTC
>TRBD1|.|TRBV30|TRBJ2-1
CAWSSFGQGAYHEQFF
TGTGCCTGGAGTTCCTTCGGACAGGGGGCTTACCATGAGCAGTTCTTC
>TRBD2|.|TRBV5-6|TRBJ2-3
CASSSRASGRILGDTQYF
TGTGCCAGCAGCTCCCGGGCTAGCGGGAGGATTCTTGGAGATACGCAGTATTTT
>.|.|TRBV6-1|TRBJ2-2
CASSRTGGTGELFF
TGTGCCAGCTCCCGCACAGGTGGAACCGGGGAGCTGTTTTTT
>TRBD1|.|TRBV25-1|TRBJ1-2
CASKQGDYGYTF
TGTGCCAGCAAACAGGGGGACTATGGCTACACCTTC
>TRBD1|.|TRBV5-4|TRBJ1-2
CASSLVGGQGLGYTF
TGTGCCAGCAGCTTGGTTGGGGGACAGGGTCTTGGCTACACCTTC
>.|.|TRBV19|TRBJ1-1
CASSNSLDRTEAFF
TGTGCCAGTAGCAATTCCCTTGACAGGACTGAAGCTTTCTTT
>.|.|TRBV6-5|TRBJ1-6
CASRGGGSYNSPLHF
TGTGCCAGCAGGGGAGGAGGATCCTATAATTCACCCCTCCACTTT
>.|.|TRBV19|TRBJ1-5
CASTTPGVYQPQHF
TGTGCCAGTACCACTCCGGGGGTATATCAGCCCCAGCATTTT
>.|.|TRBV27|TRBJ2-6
CASRPSRSGANVLTF
TGTGCCAGCAGGCCCTCTAGATCTGGGGCCAACGTCCTGACTTTC
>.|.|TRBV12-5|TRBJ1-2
CASGFNTIYGYTF
TGTGCTAGTGGTTTTAACACCATCTATGGCTACACCTTC
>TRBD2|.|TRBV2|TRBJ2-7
CAGRGGLASGNYEQYF
TGTGCCGGTCGGGGGGGGCTGGCTAGCGGCAACTACGAGCAGTACTTC
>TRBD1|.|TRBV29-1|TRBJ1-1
CSVGGTGALSEAFF
TGCAGCGTTGGGGGGACAGGGGCCTTAAGTGAAGCTTTCTTT